This T cell receptor (beta chain) was retrieved from a study of response to subunit inactivated influenza vaccine. V lost 4 bases, J lost 0 bases, and 14 bases lay in between. Per the germline V gene, CDR1 is ENHRY and CDR2 is SYGVKD. The CDR3 is made up of 16 amino acids. This clonotype was counted once. TCRdb processed the RT-PCR reads anew with MiXCR; each CDR3 protein has one entry. The sample consists of hundreds of thousands of distinct CDR3 sequences, approximately 12% of them appearing once. The sequence derives from a man aged 50 to 59 who received an inactivated influenza vaccine. This chain links TRBV10-3 with TRBJ2-3, with D perhaps matching TRBD2 (5 bases). Sample: PBMCs from blood, taken on the day of vaccination. The CDR3 is CAISGLERGSTDTQYF. CDR3 nucleotide sequence: TGTGCCATCAGTGGTCTTGAAAGAGGGAGCACAGATACGCAGTATTTT.